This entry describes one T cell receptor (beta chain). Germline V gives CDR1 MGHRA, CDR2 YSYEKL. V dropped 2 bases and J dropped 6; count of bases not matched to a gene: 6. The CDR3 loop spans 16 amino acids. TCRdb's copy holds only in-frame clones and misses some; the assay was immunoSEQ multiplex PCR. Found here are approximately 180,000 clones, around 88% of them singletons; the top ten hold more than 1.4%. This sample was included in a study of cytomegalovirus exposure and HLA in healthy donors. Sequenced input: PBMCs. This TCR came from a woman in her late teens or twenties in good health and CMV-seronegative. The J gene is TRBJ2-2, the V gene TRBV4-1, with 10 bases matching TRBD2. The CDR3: CASSQPGLASAGELFF. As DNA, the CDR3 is TGCGCCAGCAGCCAACCGGGACTAGCGAGTGCCGGGGAGCTGTTTTTT.